This T cell receptor (beta chain) was identified in a study of blood T cell repertoires in COVID-19. The repertoire was sequenced with immunoSEQ multiplex PCR; TCRdb's copy has only in-frame clones and lacks some. The sample lists under 300,000 clones; 60% to 75% were seen once. This CDR3 has 15 residues. Germline-derived CDR1 and CDR2 are LGHDT and YNNKEL (reference sequence). The V end lost 1 base, the J end lost 9 bases, and 13 bases lay between the germline ends. The sample was peripheral blood. This clonotype originated in a woman of 80 years or more with acute or convalescent COVID-19. The chain carries TRBV3-1 (or the pseudogene TRBV3-2) and TRBJ1-6; tentatively, D is TRBD1 (6 bases). CDR3 residues: CASSQGEGGASPLHF. CDR3 nucleotide sequence: TGTGCCAGCAGCCAAGGGGAAGGGGGAGCTTCACCCCTCCACTTT.